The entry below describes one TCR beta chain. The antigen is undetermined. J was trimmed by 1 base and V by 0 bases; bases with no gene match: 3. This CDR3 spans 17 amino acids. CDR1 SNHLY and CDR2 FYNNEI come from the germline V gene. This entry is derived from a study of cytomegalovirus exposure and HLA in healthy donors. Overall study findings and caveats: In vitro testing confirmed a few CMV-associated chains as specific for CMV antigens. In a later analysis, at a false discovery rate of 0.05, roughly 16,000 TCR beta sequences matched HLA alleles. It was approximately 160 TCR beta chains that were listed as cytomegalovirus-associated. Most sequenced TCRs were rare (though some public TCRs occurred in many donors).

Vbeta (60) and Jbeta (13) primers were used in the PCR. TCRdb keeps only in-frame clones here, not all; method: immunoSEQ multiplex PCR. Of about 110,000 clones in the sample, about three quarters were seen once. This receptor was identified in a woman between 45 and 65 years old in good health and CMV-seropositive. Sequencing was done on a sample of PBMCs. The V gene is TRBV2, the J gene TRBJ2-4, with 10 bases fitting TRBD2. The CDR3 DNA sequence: TGTGCCAGCAGTGAAGCGGGGGGACTAGCGGCCAAAAACATTCAGTACTTC. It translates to CASSEAGGLAAKNIQYF.